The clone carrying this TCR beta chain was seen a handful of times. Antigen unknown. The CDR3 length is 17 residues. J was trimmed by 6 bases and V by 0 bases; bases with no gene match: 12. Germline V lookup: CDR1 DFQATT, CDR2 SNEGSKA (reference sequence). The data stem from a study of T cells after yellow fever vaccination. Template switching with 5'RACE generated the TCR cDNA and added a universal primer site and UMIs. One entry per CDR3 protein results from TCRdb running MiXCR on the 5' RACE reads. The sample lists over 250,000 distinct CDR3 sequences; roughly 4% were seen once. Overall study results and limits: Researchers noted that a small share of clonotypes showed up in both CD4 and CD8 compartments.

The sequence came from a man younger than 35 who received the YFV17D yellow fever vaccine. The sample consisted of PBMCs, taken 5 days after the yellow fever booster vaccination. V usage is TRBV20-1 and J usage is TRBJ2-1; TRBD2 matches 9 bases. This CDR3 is CSARDARGGGVGNEQFF. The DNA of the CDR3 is TGCAGTGCTAGAGATGCCCGAGGCGGGGGGGTAGGCAATGAGCAGTTCTTC.